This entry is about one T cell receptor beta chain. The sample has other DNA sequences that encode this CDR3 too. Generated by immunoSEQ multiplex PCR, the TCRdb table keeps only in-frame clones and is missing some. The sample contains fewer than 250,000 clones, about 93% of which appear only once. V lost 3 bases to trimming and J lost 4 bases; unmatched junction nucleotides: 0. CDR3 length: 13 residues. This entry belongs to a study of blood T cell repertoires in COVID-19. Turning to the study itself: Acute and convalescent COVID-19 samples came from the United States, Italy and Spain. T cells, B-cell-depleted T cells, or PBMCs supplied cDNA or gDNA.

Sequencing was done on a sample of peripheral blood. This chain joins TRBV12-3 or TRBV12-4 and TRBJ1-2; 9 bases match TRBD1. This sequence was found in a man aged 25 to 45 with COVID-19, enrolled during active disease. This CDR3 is CASSLDRGYGYTF. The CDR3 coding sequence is TGTGCCAGCAGTTTGGACAGGGGCTATGGCTACACCTTC.